This is a list of T cell receptor beta chains from one sample in a study of vaccination effects on CD4 cells after COVID-19. No antigens are known for them. The repertoire was sequenced with immunoSEQ multiplex PCR; TCRdb's copy has only in-frame clones and lacks some. In the table there are fewer than 40,000 clones, less than 85% of which are singletons. The sequences come from CD4+ T cells from PBMCs cultured without peptide, collected before COVID-19 vaccination. These receptors came from a human donor who received a COVID-19 vaccine. The CDR3 runs from the conserved cysteine through the conserved F or W. The D gene is left open where the match is weak. Size tells how often a clone was seen (once, few, many) or the class of an expanded clone, and some rows leave it out.

TRBV3-1/TRBV3-2	TRBD2	TRBJ2-2	few	CASSLAGGRTGELFF	TGTGCCAGCAGCCTAGCGGGGGGGCGCACCGGGGAGCTGTTTTTT
TRBV11-2	TRBD2	TRBJ2-2	once	CASSQAIAGGSGELFF	TGTGCCAGCAGCCAAGCGATAGCGGGAGGATCCGGGGAGCTGTTTTTT
TRBV20-1	TRBD1	TRBJ2-7	NA	CSACDRDVAYEQYF	TGCAGTGCTTGTGACAGGGATGTAGCCTACGAGCAGTACTTC
TRBV7-6	TRBD1	TRBJ2-6	NA	CASSLMGQGLSGANVLTF	TGTGCCAGCAGCTTAATGGGACAGGGACTTTCTGGGGCCAACGTCCTGACTTTC
TRBV7-8	NA	TRBJ2-5	NA	CASGPGARGETQYF	TGTGCCAGCGGCCCCGGGGCACGGGGGGAGACCCAGTACTTC
TRBV30	TRBD1	TRBJ1-1	NA	CAWSPTWTGKTEAFF	TGTGCCTGGAGCCCCACCTGGACAGGGAAAACTGAAGCTTTCTTT
TRBV6-5	TRBD2	TRBJ2-1	NA	CASGRGGRVNEQFF	TGTGCCAGCGGGCGGGGGGGCCGGGTCAATGAGCAGTTCTTC
TRBV2	NA	TRBJ2-2	few	CASSNDRGGSGELFF	TGTGCCAGCAGCAATGACAGGGGAGGGAGCGGGGAGCTGTTTTTT
TRBV24-1	TRBD2	TRBJ2-1	NA	CAIGLAGVNEQFF	TGTGCCATTGGACTAGCGGGTGTCAATGAGCAGTTCTTC
TRBV6-2/TRBV6-3	TRBD2	TRBJ2-7	NA	CASSSTSRANYEQYF	TGTGCCAGCAGTTCGACTAGCAGAGCCAACTACGAGCAGTACTTC
TRBV6-5	TRBD1	TRBJ2-1	NA	CASSRQGSDNEQFF	TGTGCCAGCAGTCGACAGGGAAGTGACAATGAGCAGTTCTTC
TRBV24-1	NA	TRBJ2-7	NA	CATQNSGAYEQYF	TGTGCCACCCAAAACAGCGGAGCCTACGAGCAGTACTTC
TRBV5-4	TRBD1	TRBJ2-5	NA	CASSLSTGSDWETQYF	TGTGCCAGCAGCTTGTCGACAGGGTCTGACTGGGAGACCCAGTACTTC
TRBV11-3	NA	TRBJ2-7	NA	CASSLGSGDEQYF	TGTGCCAGCAGCTTAGGTTCCGGGGACGAGCAGTACTTC
TRBV4-1	NA	TRBJ2-7	NA	CASSQIPNGDPYEQYF	TGCGCCAGCAGCCAAATACCCAACGGGGATCCCTACGAGCAGTACTTC
TRBV7-8	NA	TRBJ1-1	NA	CASSPIGDTEAFF	TGTGCCAGCAGCCCCATAGGGGACACTGAAGCTTTCTTT
TRBV3-1/TRBV3-2	NA	TRBJ1-1	NA	CASGGRGNQAFF	TGTGCCAGCGGAGGCAGGGGAAATCAAGCTTTCTTT
TRBV11-2	NA	TRBJ2-3	NA	CASSLEWGGAVADTQYF	TGTGCCAGCAGCTTAGAATGGGGGGGGGCTGTTGCAGATACGCAGTATTTT
TRBV27	NA	TRBJ1-4	NA	CASSWGGEGEKLFF	TGTGCCAGCAGTTGGGGAGGAGAAGGTGAAAAACTGTTTTTT
TRBV2	NA	TRBJ1-5	few	CASLGANSNQPQHF	TGTGCCAGCCTCGGGGCTAATAGCAATCAGCCCCAGCATTTT
TRBV6-6	TRBD1	TRBJ2-1	NA	CASSYGTANNEQFF	TGTGCCAGCAGTTACGGGACAGCTAACAATGAGCAGTTCTTC
TRBV18	NA	TRBJ1-4	NA	CASSPGAANEKLFF	TGTGCCAGCTCACCAGGGGCTGCAAATGAAAAACTGTTTTTT
TRBV5-4	TRBD2	TRBJ2-3	NA	CASSIGTSGRRDTQYF	TGTGCCAGCAGCATAGGGACTAGCGGGAGGAGGGATACGCAGTATTTT
TRBV2	NA	TRBJ2-1	NA	CASSEPGNIVSNEQFF	TGTGCCAGCAGTGAACCTGGCAACATTGTGTCTAATGAGCAGTTCTTC
TRBV6-6	TRBD2	TRBJ2-3	NA	CASRGTSGIDTDTQYF	TGTGCCAGCAGAGGTACTAGCGGGATAGACACAGATACGCAGTATTTT
TRBV5-6	TRBD1	TRBJ1-3	NA	CASSRTGGTTIYF	TGTGCCAGCAGCCGGACAGGGGGAACCACCATATATTTT
TRBV27	NA	TRBJ2-5	NA	CASSFAGTKETQYF	TGTGCCAGCAGTTTTGCAGGGACGAAAGAGACCCAGTACTTC